This T cell receptor beta chain was sequenced for a study of shared clonotypes between healthy human individuals. Study conclusions and caveats: Donors were few, which limited the genetic and exposure-history diversity represented. Only blood underwent sampling, and tissue repertoires likely differ. Clonotype sharing levels among donors were expected to vary with sequencing depth.

Original data processing: Sequence data from immunoSEQ were junction-only and lacked quality scores; consequently, filtering differed. This table comes from immunoSEQ multiplex PCR, and its TCRdb copy is limited to in-frame clones, with some not included. That table furnishes V, J and clone size, whereas the DNA furnished D and trimming. The table shows about 600,000 clones, with just over 75% occurring only once. CDR1 LGHNA and CDR2 YSLEER come from the germline V gene. V lost 0 bases, J lost 2 bases, and 8 bases lay in between. The CDR3 length is 15 residues. This clone was observed a few times. Its antigen is unknown.

The chain has TRBV4-3 and TRBJ1-5; D call uncertain. Sequenced material: PBMCs. The clonotype originates from a woman in her forties in good health. Some clones in this sample may be carry-over from other donors' samples. The CDR3, as DNA: TGCGCCAGCAGCCAAGATCTGGGTCGCAATCAGCCCCAGCATTTT. Amino acids: CASSQDLGRNQPQHF.